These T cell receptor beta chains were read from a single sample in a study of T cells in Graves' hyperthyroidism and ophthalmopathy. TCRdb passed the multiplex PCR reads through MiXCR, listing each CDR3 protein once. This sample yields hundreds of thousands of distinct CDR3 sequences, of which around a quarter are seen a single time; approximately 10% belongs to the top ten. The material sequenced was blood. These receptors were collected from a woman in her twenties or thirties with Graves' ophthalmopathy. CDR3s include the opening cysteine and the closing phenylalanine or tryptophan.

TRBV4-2,CTSSQDGGQETQYF
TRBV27,CASSMGMTGEQYF
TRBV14,CASSQGGRGYGYTF
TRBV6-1,CASSATGDWGYEQYF
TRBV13,CASRPTGDFPYEQYF
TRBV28,CASGTYGTSGGDPQETQYF
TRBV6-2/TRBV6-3,CASSPGTSGGTNLYEQYF
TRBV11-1,CASSLGTSGHTGELFF
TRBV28,CASSSASGSANDGYTF
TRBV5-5,CATRRGPLGETQYF
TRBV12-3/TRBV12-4,CASSPLAGGGTEAFF
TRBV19,CATQGRGTEAFF
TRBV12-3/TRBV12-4,CASRSRGKYAEAFF
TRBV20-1,CSARDTGTNYGYTF
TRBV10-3,CAIRSGHSGNTIYF
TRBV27,CASSLSAGSNYGYTF
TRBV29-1,CSVARQGTYEQYF
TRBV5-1,CASRAGMGGNIQYF
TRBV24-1,CATSGRFGHYYGYTF
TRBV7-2,CASSLTRVSSYEQYF
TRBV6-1,CASTSQRRLGMYEQYF
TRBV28,CASSLSTGDYGYTF
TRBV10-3,CAVRDRDRGYTF
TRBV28,CATGVRGNTIYF
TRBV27,CASSLPGQVPGELFF
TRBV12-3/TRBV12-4,CASSFRGARNTEAFF
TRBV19,CASADRGGQPQHF
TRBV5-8,CASSLGTGWNSPLLF
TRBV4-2,CASSQFTGDGTEAFF
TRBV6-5,CASSYVQGGDYEQYF
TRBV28,CASSLGGQGLKELFF
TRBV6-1,CASSEAKNSNQPQHF
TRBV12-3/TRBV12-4,CAGRLSSSGNTIYF
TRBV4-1,CASSQGSGTEAFF
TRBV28,CASSPGGTGYGYTF
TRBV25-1,CASSEFGALQPQHF
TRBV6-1,CASSEVVGGNQPQHF
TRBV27,CASSPRQPLKNGYTF
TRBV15,CATSDARVYGYEQYF
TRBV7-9,CASSLVADRGHEQYF
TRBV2,CASSELGSYNSPLHF
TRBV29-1,CSVEGTNYEQYF
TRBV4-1,CASTPSTQLTKEQYF
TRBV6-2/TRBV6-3,CASSANRDKEQYF
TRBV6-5,CASSYDGGLGKNIQYF